This T cell receptor beta chain was recorded in a study of CD8 T cells in Susac syndrome. Under recently defined diagnostic criteria, the patients with Susac syndrome qualified as having definite or probable disease. TEMRA cells were FACS-enriched, with CD8+ and CD4+ T cells isolated negatively. Random hexamers were used to reverse transcribe 0.5 to 1 ug of RNA. Amplification of TCR beta CDR3 used immunoSEQ multiplex PCR across 54 Vbeta and 13 Jbeta. TCRdb re-derived calls from the immunoSEQ multiplex PCR reads in MiXCR, one entry per CDR3 protein. Seen here are over 150,000 distinct CDR3 sequences, about 96% observed once, and the top ten hold around 0.12%. This sequence was found in a human donor with Susac syndrome. Sequencing input: CD4+ T cells from PBMCs.

The chain's CDR3 is CASRGQGFDGYTF. CDR3 coding DNA: TGTGCCAGCAGGGGACAGGGGTTTGATGGCTACACCTTC. This chain joins TRBV12-3 or TRBV12-4 and TRBJ1-2, with TRBD1 matching over 10 bases. V shed 6 bases, J shed 6 bases, and the junction held 4 bases outside the gene matches. This CDR3 contains 13 residues.